The clone carrying this T cell receptor beta chain was seen more than once but under ten times. Combining a sample-barcoded 5' primer with a J-beta primer mix, a second PCR ran for roughly 6 to 12 cycles. TCRdb analysed the 5' RACE reads with MiXCR anew, one entry per CDR3 protein. The table shows 800,000 to 900,000 distinct CDR3 sequences, with less than 80% occurring only once. Between the trimmed V and J ends, which lost 2 bases and 1 base, there was a span of 6 bases. The CDR3 runs to 15 residues. Germline V gene data show CDR1 as SEHNR and CDR2 as FQNEAQ (reference sequence). This record comes from a study of blood T cells in healthy people across ages.

The chain has TRBV7-9 and TRBJ2-6; no clear D gene. The receptor was derived from a man in his thirties or forties in good health. The sample consisted of blood. The CDR3: CASSLTDSGANVLTF. As DNA, the CDR3 is TGTGCCAGCAGCTTAACAGATTCTGGGGCCAACGTCCTGACTTTC.